The clone carrying this TCR beta chain was counted a few times. This record belongs to a study of blood T cells in healthy people across ages. A sample-barcoded 5' primer and a J-beta primer mix were used in a second PCR of about 7 to 12 cycles. TCRdb used MiXCR to reprocess the 5' RACE reads, holding one entry per CDR3 protein. Of about 1.1 million distinct CDR3 sequences listed, roughly two fifths are singletons. This CDR3 spans 14 amino acids. V lost 4 bases to trimming and J lost 4 bases, with 14 bases between them. The germline gives CDR1 SQVTM, CDR2 ANQGSEA. The chain uses TRBV29-1 and TRBJ2-1; D may be TRBD1 (6 bases). Input material: blood. The TCR originated in a young man in good health. CDR3 sequence (DNA): TGCAGCGTTGTAACAGGGACGGGTTACAATGAGCAGTTCTTC. Amino acid sequence: CSVVTGTGYNEQFF.